The 25 T cell receptor beta chains below come from one sample, sequenced in a study of CD8 T cells in Susac syndrome. Roughly 0.45 to 1 ug RNA was reverse transcribed with random hexamers. TCRdb re-derived calls from the immunoSEQ multiplex PCR reads in MiXCR, one entry per CDR3 protein. The sample yields about 190,000 distinct CDR3 sequences, 80% to 95% seen once. Sequenced sample: CD4+ T cells from PBMCs. These receptors came from a human donor in good health.

This clonotype was counted only a few times. This CDR3 reads CSVLTGEETQYF. The CDR3 nucleotides read TGCAGCGTATTAACAGGGGAGGAGACCCAGTACTTC. This rearrangement joins TRBV29-1 to TRBJ2-5; 7 nucleotides agree with TRBD1. Germline V gene data show CDR1 as SQVTM and CDR2 as ANQGSEA. CDR3 length: 12 amino acids. The V gene end was trimmed by 6 bases and the J gene end by 5 bases; junction bases not matched to a gene: 6.

The V call is TRBV25-1, the J call TRBJ1-4; D remains ambiguous. This CDR3 region has 17 residues. V was pared by 2 bases and J by 0 bases, with 13 bases between. Germline values: CDR1 MGHDK, CDR2 SYGVNS. CDR3 nucleotides: TGTGCCAGCAGTGAACCCCCACCCATAGCAACTAATGAAAAACTGTTTTTT. This translates into CASSEPPPIATNEKLFF.

The gene calls are TRBV4-2 and TRBJ2-4; D gene uncertain. The CDR3 consists of 19 residues. CDR1 and CDR2 from the germline V gene are LGHNA and YNFKEQ. Trimming took 0 bases from V and 3 from J, leaving 21 bases between them. The CDR3 reads CASSQDRGGSDKNKNIQYF. The CDR3 DNA sequence: TGTGCCAGCAGCCAAGATAGAGGCGGCTCCGATAAAAACAAAAACATTCAGTACTTC.

This chain uses TRBV7-2 with TRBJ2-3; 8 bases are a match to TRBD2. The CDR3 is made up of 14 amino acids. Germline CDR1 SGHTA, CDR2 FQGNSA. CDR3 in DNA: TGTGCTACTCGCCCGGGGGGGCAGTCAGATACGCAGTATTTT. It specifies CATRPGGQSDTQYF. Looking up the rest from reference TRBV7-2 and TRBJ2-3 gives the full variable domain: GAGVSQSPSNKVTEKGKDVELRCDPISGHTALYWYRQSLGQGLEFLIYFQGNSAPDKSGLPSDRFSAERTGGSVSTLTIQRTQQEDSAVYLCATRPGGQSDTQYFGPGTRLTVL.

This chain uses TRBV7-2 with TRBJ1-2, with D tentatively TRBD1 (6 bases). V gave up 6 bases and J gave up 0 bases, with 17 bases separating them. CDR1 is SGHTA, CDR2 FQGNSA, per germline. This CDR3 spans 16 amino acids. CDR3 DNA sequence: TGTGCCAGCAGGCCGGACAGTTCTAATGCTAACTATGGCTACACCTTC. The encoded protein is CASRPDSSNANYGYTF. The full variable domain, its missing parts supplied by reference TRBV7-2 and TRBJ1-2, is GAGVSQSPSNKVTEKGKDVELRCDPISGHTALYWYRQSLGQGLEFLIYFQGNSAPDKSGLPSDRFSAERTGGSVSTLTIQRTQQEDSAVYLCASRPDSSNANYGYTFGSGTRLTVV.

CDR3 in amino acids: CASSTGDRWNTEAFF. Here the CDR3 DNA reads TGTGCCAGCAGTACGGGTGACAGGTGGAACACTGAAGCTTTCTTT. The V gene is TRBV6-5, the J gene TRBJ1-1; TRBD1 might be the D (6 bases). Per germline, CDR1 MNHEY and CDR2 SVGAGI. V was clipped by 5 bases and J by 1 base, with 14 bases between them. The length of the CDR3 is 15 residues.

The chain recombines TRBV12-3 or TRBV12-4 with TRBJ2-3; the D is unclear. V was trimmed by 3 bases and J by 4 bases, leaving 11 bases between them. CDR3 length: 14 residues. CDR3 bases: TGTGCCAGCAGTTTTACCCGGAAGGCAGATACGCAGTATTTT. Translation gives CASSFTRKADTQYF.

The chain couples TRBV6-6 to TRBJ2-7; D is perhaps TRBD1 (6 bases). Germline V lookup: CDR1 MNHNY, CDR2 SVGAGI (reference sequence). The CDR3 is made up of 14 amino acids. Trimming shortened V by 5 bases and J by 0 bases, and 11 bases separated the two germline ends. CDR3 in amino acids: CASSDRISSYEQYF. The CDR3, as DNA: TGTGCCAGCAGTGACAGGATAAGCTCCTACGAGCAGTACTTC.

This clonotype showed up just once. This chain connects TRBV5-1 to TRBJ1-2, with D unresolved. V shed 7 bases and J shed 0 bases, with 4 bases lying between them. CDR3 length: 11 residues. The germline V gene has CDR1 SGHRS and CDR2 YFSETQ. CDR3 region: CASEANYGYTF. The CDR3, as DNA: TGCGCCAGCGAAGCTAACTATGGCTACACCTTC.

The chain uses TRBV2 and TRBJ2-1; 8 bases map to TRBD1. The germline V gene has CDR1 SNHLY and CDR2 FYNNEI. This CDR3 contains 15 residues. Trimming took 5 bases from V and 4 from J; bases not matched to a gene: 7. CDR3 coding DNA: TGTGCCAGCAGTCGCGGGACAGGATTATACAATGAGCAGTTCTTC. Translated: CASSRGTGLYNEQFF.

This rearrangement joins TRBV6-5 to TRBJ1-1; weak D call: TRBD1 (6 bases). This CDR3 is 13 amino acids long. Germline-derived CDR1 and CDR2 are MNHEY and SVGAGI. The CDR3 loop reads CVTQDSLNTEAFF. CDR3 coding DNA: TGTGTCACACAGGACAGCCTGAACACTGAAGCTTTCTTT.

This clonotype was detected a few times. This rearrangement joins TRBV19 to TRBJ1-1; 9 bases map to TRBD1. V trimming: 5 bases; J trimming: 4 bases; junction bases outside the gene matches: 11. In germline, CDR1 is LNHDA, CDR2 SQIVND (reference sequence). The CDR3 sequence is 16 residues long. The CDR3 nucleotides read TGTGCCAGTAGTGTCACAGGGGGCGGACCCGTCACTGAAGCTTTCTTT. This sequence encodes CASSVTGGGPVTEAFF.

The chain couples TRBV19 to TRBJ1-1, with 7 bases matching TRBD1. CDR3 length: 15 amino acids. J was trimmed by 4 bases and V by 6 bases; bases with no gene match: 11. Germline V gene sequence: CDR1 LNHDA, CDR2 SQIVND (reference sequence). The DNA for the CDR3 is TGTGCCAGTAGCACACAGGGGCCCGGGGGCACTGAAGCTTTCTTT. It encodes CASSTQGPGGTEAFF.

The chain combines TRBV14 with TRBJ2-1, with 7 bases identical to TRBD1. Trimming removed 4 bases from V and 4 bases from J; junction bases left unmatched: 7. The CDR3 is 15 residues long. Germline V lookup: CDR1 SGHDN, CDR2 FVKESK. The CDR3 DNA reads TGTGCCAGCAGCCCACAGGGGCCTCGATACAATGAGCAGTTCTTC. Translating it yields CASSPQGPRYNEQFF.

The CDR3 loop reads CASSQIDRGGNQPQHF. In DNA form, the CDR3 reads TGCGCCAGCAGTCAAATTGACAGGGGCGGTAATCAGCCCCAGCATTTT. This chain connects TRBV23-1 to TRBJ1-5; 8 nucleotides line up with TRBD1. TRBV23-1 is classed as an ORF, of uncertain function. J lost 4 bases, V lost 2 bases, and 7 bases had no gene match. CDR3 length: 16 amino acids.

This sequence joins TRBV2 and TRBJ2-5; 7 bases are a match to TRBD1. With V trimmed by 11 bases and J by 1 base, 7 bases remained unmatched. The CDR3 totals 13 residues. Per germline, CDR1 SNHLY and CDR2 FYNNEI. For the CDR3, the DNA is TGTGCCGGTGGGGACAGCCGCCAAGAGACCCAGTACTTC. This sequence encodes CAGGDSRQETQYF.

V is TRBV29-1 and J is TRBJ2-7; D not resolved. Between the trimmed V and J ends, which lost 1 base and 5 bases, there was a span of 12 bases. The CDR3 sequence is 13 residues long. Germline values: CDR1 SQVTM, CDR2 ANQGSEA. In nucleotides, the CDR3 is TGCAGCGTTGAAGGGGGAATAGGTGACGAGCAGTACTTC. It yields the protein CSVEGGIGDEQYF.

The chain combines TRBV10-3 with TRBJ2-7, with 10 bases fitting TRBD1. The germline V gene encodes CDR1 ENHRY and CDR2 SYGVKD. V shed 4 bases, J shed 6 bases, and the junction held 3 bases outside the gene matches. The CDR3 is 13 residues long. The CDR3 region is CAISGDRGREQYF. The CDR3 DNA follows: TGTGCCATCAGTGGTGACAGGGGGCGCGAGCAGTACTTC.

This clonotype appeared a single time. This chain uses TRBV9 with TRBJ2-3; weak D call: TRBD1 (5 bases). Between the trimmed V and J ends, which lost 0 bases and 9 bases, there was a span of 8 bases. The germline V gene encodes CDR1 SGDLS and CDR2 YYNGEE. The CDR3 runs to 12 residues. The CDR3 protein is CASSVAGQTQYF. In DNA, the CDR3 is TGTGCCAGCAGCGTAGCCGGACAAACGCAGTATTTT. The full variable domain, its missing parts supplied by reference TRBV9 and TRBJ2-3, is DSGVTQTPKHLITATGQRVTLRCSPRSGDLSVYWYQQSLDQGLQFLIQYYNGEERAKGNILERFSAQQFPDLHSELNLSSLELGDSALYFCASSVAGQTQYFGPGTRLTVL.

The chain uses TRBV5-1 and TRBJ1-2; D is unclear. The V gene's germline CDR1 is SGHRS and CDR2 YFSETQ. The CDR3 is made up of 13 amino acids. Trimming shortened V by 2 bases and J by 5 bases, and 10 bases separated the two germline ends. The CDR3 sequence is CASSFEGTYGYTF. In DNA, the CDR3 is TGCGCCAGCAGCTTTGAGGGAACATATGGCTACACCTTC.

The chain is built from TRBV6-5 and TRBJ1-2; D unclear. The CDR3 runs to 12 residues. Germline V lookup: CDR1 MNHEY, CDR2 SVGAGI. Trimming took off 10 bases at V and 7 bases at J, with 16 bases between the two ends. CDR3 amino acids: CATSAGRLGYTF. Here the CDR3 DNA reads TGTGCCACCTCAGCGGGGAGGCTTGGCTACACCTTC.

This clonotype appeared a single time. The rearrangement uses TRBV29-1 and TRBJ2-1; 16 positions match TRBD2. The germline gives CDR1 SQVTM, CDR2 ANQGSEA. The ends lost 6 bases at V and 7 bases at J; junction bases unmatched: 9. The CDR3 contains 16 residues. The DNA of the CDR3 is TGCAGCGTATCGTCGGGACTAGCGGGGGGGTTTAATGAGCAGTTCTTC. It codes for CSVSSGLAGGFNEQFF.

The chain recombines TRBV4-1 with TRBJ1-1; D perhaps matches TRBD1 (6 bases). This CDR3 spans 16 amino acids. In germline, CDR1 is MGHRA, CDR2 YSYEKL. Trimming took 1 base from V and 2 from J, leaving 14 bases between them. The CDR3 loop is CASSQGPGTPNTEAFF. The CDR3 nucleotides read TGCGCCAGCAGCCAAGGTCCCGGGACACCAAACACTGAAGCTTTCTTT.

The rearrangement uses TRBV6-1 and TRBJ1-6; TRBD1 might be the D (5 bases). CDR3 length equals 16 residues. The germline gives CDR1 MNHNS, CDR2 SASEGT. V lost 5 bases and J 6 bases, leaving 17 bases between the germline ends. CDR3 loop: CASSRNPGSSNSPLHF. DNA of the CDR3: TGTGCCAGCAGTCGTAACCCAGGGTCATCTAATTCACCCCTCCACTTT.

The rearrangement joins TRBV7-9 to TRBJ1-4, with D perhaps matching TRBD1 (5 bases). The CDR3 runs 14 residues. Germline V gives CDR1 SEHNR, CDR2 FQNEAQ (reference sequence). V dropped 8 bases and J dropped 5 bases, with 15 bases sitting between them. The CDR3 protein is CASSERGSNEKLFF. The CDR3 coding sequence is TGTGCCAGCTCAGAGCGGGGGTCAAATGAAAAACTGTTTTTT.